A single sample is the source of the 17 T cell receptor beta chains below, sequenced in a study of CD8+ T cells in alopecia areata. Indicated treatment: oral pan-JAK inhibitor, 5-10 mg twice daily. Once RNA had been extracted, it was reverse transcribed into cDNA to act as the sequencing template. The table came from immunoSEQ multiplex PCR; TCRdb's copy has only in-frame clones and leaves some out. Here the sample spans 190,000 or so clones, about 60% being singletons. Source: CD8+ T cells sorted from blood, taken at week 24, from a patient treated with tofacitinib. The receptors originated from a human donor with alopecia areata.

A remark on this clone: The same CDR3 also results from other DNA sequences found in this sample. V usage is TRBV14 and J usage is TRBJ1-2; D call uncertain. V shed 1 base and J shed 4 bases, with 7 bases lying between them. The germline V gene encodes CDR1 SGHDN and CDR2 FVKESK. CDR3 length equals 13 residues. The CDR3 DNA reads TGTGCCAGCAGCCAAGGAAGACTCTATGGCTACACCTTC. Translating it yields CASSQGRLYGYTF.

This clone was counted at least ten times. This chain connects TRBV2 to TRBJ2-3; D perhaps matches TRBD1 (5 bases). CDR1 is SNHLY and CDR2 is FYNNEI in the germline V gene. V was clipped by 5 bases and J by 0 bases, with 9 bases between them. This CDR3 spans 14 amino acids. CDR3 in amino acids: CASSWTPSTDTQYF. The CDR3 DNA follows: TGTGCCAGCAGTTGGACACCCAGCACAGATACGCAGTATTTT.

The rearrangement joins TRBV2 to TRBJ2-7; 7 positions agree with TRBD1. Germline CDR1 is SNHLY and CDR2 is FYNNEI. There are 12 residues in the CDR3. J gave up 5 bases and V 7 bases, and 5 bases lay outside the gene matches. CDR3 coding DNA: TGTGCCAGCACCCAAGGGGGCGACGAGCAGTACTTC. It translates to CASTQGGDEQYF.

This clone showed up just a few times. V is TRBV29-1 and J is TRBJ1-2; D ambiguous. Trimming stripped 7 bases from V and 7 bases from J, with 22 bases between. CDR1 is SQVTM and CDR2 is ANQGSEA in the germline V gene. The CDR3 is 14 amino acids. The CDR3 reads CSAVDSLQPGGYTF. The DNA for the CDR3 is TGCAGCGCCGTGGACTCCCTTCAACCGGGTGGCTACACCTTC.

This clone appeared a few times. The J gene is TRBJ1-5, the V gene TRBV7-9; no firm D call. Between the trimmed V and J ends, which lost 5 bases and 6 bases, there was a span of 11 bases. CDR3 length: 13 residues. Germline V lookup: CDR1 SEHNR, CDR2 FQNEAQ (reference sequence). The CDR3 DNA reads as TGTGCCAGCAGCCCACCCGGCGGTCAGCCCCAGCATTTT. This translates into CASSPPGGQPQHF.

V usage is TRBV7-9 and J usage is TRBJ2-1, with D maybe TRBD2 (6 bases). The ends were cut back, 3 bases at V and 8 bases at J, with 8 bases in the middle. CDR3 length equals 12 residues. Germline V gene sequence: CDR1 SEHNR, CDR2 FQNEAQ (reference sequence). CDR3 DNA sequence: TGTGCCAGCAGCTTTGGAGGGGATGAGCAGTTCTTC. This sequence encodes CASSFGGDEQFF.

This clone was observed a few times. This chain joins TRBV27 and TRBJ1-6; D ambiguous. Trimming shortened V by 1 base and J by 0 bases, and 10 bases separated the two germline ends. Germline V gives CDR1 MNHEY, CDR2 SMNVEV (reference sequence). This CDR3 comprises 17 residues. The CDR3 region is CASSLFFLSSYNSPLHF. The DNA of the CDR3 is TGTGCCAGCAGTTTATTCTTCCTGAGCTCCTATAATTCACCCCTCCACTTT.

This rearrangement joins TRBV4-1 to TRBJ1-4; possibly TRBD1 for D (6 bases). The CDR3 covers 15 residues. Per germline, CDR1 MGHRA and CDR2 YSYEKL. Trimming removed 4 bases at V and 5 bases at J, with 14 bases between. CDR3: CASSLWTDRNEKLFF. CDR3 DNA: TGCGCCAGCAGCCTCTGGACAGACAGAAATGAAAAACTGTTTTTT.

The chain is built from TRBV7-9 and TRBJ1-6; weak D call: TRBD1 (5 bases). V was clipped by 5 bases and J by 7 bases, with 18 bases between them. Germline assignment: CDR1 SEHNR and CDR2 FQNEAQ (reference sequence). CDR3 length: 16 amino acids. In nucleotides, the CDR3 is TGTGCCAGCAGCGCGGAACAGGTCTCGGGAAATTCACCCCTCCACTTT. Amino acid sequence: CASSAEQVSGNSPLHF. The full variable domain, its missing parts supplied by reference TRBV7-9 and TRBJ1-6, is DTGVSQNPRHKITKRGQNVTFRCDPISEHNRLYWYRQTLGQGPEFLTYFQNEAQLEKSRLLSDRFSAERPKGSFSTLEIQRTEQGDSAMYLCASSAEQVSGNSPLHFGNGTRLTVT.

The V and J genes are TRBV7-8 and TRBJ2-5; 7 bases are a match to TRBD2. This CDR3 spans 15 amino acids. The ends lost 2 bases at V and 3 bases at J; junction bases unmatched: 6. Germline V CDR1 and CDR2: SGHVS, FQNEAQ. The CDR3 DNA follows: TGTGCCAGCAGCTTAATTTTAGCGGGTAAAGAGACCCAGTACTTC. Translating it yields CASSLILAGKETQYF.

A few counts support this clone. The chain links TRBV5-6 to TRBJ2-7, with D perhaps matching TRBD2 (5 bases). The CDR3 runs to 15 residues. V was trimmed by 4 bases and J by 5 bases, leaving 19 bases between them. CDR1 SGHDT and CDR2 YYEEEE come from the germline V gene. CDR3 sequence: CASSAGVGSRDEQYF. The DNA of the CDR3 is TGTGCCAGCAGCGCCGGGGTAGGTTCAAGGGACGAGCAGTACTTC.

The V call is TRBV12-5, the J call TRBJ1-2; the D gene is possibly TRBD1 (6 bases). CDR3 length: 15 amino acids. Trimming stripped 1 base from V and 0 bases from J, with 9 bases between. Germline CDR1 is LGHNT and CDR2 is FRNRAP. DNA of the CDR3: TGTGCTAGTGGTTTGGGGACAGTGACTAACTATGGCTACACCTTC. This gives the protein CASGLGTVTNYGYTF.

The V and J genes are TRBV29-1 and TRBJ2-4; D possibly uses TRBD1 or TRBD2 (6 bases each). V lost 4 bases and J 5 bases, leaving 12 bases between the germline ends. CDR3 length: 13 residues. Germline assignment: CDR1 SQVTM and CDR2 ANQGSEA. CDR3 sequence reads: CSVVWGAENIQYF. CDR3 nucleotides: TGCAGCGTTGTATGGGGGGCGGAAAACATTCAGTACTTC.

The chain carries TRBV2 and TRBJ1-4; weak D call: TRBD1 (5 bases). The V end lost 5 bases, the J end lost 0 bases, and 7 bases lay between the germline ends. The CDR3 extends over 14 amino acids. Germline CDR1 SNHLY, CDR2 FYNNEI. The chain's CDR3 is CASSTGATNEKLFF. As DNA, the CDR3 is TGTGCCAGCAGTACAGGAGCAACTAATGAAAAACTGTTTTTT. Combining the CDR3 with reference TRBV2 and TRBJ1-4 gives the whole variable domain EPEVTQTPSHQVTQMGQEVILRCVPISNHLYFYWYRQILGQKVEFLVSFYNNEISEKSEIFDDQFSVERPDGSNFTLKIRSTKLEDSAMYFCASSTGATNEKLFFGSGTQLSVL.

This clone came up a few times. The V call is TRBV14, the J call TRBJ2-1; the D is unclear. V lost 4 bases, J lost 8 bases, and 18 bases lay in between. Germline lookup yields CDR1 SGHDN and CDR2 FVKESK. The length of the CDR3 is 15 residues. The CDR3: CASSPRLMGFDEQFF. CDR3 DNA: TGTGCCAGCAGCCCACGCCTCATGGGGTTCGATGAGCAGTTCTTC.

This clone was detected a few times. CDR3 region: CASSLRTLAASTDTQYF. The CDR3 bases are TGCGCCAGCAGCTTGAGGACTCTAGCGGCTAGCACAGATACGCAGTATTTT. The V gene is TRBV5-1, the J gene TRBJ2-3; 7 positions match TRBD2. Germline V lookup: CDR1 SGHRS, CDR2 YFSETQ. V dropped 1 base and J dropped 0; count of bases not matched to a gene: 8. The length of the CDR3 is 17 residues. The entire variable domain, with the rest obtained from reference TRBV5-1 and TRBJ2-3, is as follows: KAGVTQTPRYLIKTRGQQVTLSCSPISGHRSVSWYQQTPGQGLQFLFEYFSETQRNKGNFPGRFSGRQFSNSRSEMNVSTLELGDSALYLCASSLRTLAASTDTQYFGPGTRLTVL.

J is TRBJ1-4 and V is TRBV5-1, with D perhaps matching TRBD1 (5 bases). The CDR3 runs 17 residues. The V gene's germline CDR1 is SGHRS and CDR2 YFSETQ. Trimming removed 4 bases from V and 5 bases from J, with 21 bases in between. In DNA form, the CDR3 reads TGCGCCAGCAGCGAGACAGATTTTGGGGTCGGGAATGAAAAACTGTTTTTT. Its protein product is CASSETDFGVGNEKLFF.